Sequencing of this T cell receptor beta chain was carried out in a study of T cell repertoires in cytomegalovirus infection. Study-level background: Public TCR beta signature analysis indicated the presence of both CMV infection and matching HLA type.

Whole-study results and caveats: Accumulated public TCR beta family frequency recognized individuals carrying CMV together with the relevant HLA. The ex vivo response was dominated by HLA-C-restricted CMV-specific TCR beta clonotypes.

MiXCR was run by TCRdb on the reads, yielding one entry per CDR3 protein. Among 200,000 to 300,000 distinct CDR3 sequences listed, around 8.7% were seen once. This clonotype appeared a few times. Its target is unknown. Trimming shortened V by 3 bases and J by 6 bases, and 9 bases separated the two germline ends. The CDR3 sequence is 13 residues long. The J gene is TRBJ1-5, the V gene TRBV12-3 or TRBV12-4, with D maybe TRBD1 (5 bases). The clonotype was recovered from a human donor in good health (CMV status not recorded). Some clones in this sample may be carry-over from other donors' samples. The sample taken for sequencing was PBMCs. The CDR3 bases are TGTGCCAGCAGTTTGTCAGGGTTTCAGCCCCAGCATTTT. It codes for CASSLSGFQPQHF.